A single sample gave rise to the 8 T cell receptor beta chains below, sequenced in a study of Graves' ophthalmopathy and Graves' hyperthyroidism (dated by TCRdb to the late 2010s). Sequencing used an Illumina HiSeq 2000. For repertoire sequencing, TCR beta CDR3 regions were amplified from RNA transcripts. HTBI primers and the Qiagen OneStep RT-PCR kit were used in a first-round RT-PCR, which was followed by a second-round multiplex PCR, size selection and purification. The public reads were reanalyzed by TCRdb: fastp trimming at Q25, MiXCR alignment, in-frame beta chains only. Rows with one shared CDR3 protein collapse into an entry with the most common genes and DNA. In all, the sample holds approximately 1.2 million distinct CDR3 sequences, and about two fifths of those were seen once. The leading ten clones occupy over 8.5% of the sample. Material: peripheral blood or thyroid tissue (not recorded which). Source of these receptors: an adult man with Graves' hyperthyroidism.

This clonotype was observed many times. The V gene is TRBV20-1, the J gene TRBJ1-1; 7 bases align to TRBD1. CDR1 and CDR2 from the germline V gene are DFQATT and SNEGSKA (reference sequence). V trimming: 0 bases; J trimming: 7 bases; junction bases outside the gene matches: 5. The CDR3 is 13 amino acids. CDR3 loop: CSARDDRVVEAFF. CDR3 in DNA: TGCAGTGCTAGAGACGACAGGGTGGTTGAAGCTTTCTTT.

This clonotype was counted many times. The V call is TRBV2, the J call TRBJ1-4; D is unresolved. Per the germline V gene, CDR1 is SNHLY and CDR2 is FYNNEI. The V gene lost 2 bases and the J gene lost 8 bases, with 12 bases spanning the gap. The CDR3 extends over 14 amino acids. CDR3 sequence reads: CASSELGGGEKLFF. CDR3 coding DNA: TGTGCCAGCAGTGAACTGGGAGGAGGGGAAAAACTGTTTTTT.

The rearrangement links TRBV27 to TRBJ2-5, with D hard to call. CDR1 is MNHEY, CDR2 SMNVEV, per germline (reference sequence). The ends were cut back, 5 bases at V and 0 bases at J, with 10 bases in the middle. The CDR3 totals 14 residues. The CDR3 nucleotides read TGTGCCAGCAGTCGGAACCCGTACCAAGAGACCCAGTACTTC. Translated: CASSRNPYQETQYF.

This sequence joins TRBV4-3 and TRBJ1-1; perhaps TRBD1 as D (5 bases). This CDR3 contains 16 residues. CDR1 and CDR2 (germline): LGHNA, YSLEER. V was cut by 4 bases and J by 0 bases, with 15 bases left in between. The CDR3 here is CASSLRQISMNTEAFF. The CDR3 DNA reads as TGCGCCAGCAGCCTAAGACAGATTTCCATGAACACTGAAGCTTTCTTT.

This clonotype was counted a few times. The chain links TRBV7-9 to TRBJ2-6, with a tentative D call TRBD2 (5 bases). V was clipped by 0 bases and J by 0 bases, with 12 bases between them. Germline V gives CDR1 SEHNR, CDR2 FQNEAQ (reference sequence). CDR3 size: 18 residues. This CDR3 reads CASSLAPGSSSGANVLTF. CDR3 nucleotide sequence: TGTGCCAGCAGCTTAGCGCCGGGATCCAGCTCTGGGGCCAACGTCCTGACTTTC.

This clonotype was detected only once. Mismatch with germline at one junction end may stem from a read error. The CDR3 sequence: CASSFGTEAF. CDR3 DNA sequence: TGTGCCAGCAGCTTCGGAACGGAAGCTTTC. This chain joins TRBV7-9 and TRBJ2-6; D gene ambiguous. The CDR3 has 10 amino acids. Germline CDR1 reads SEHNR; CDR2 reads FQNEAQ (reference sequence). Full variable domain (missing parts from reference TRBV7-9 and TRBJ2-6): DTGVSQNPRHKITKRGQNVTFRCDPISEHNRLYWYRQTLGQGPEFLTYFQNEAQLEKSRLLSDRFSAERPKGSFSTLEIQRTEQGDSAMYLCASSFGTEAFGAGSRLTVL.

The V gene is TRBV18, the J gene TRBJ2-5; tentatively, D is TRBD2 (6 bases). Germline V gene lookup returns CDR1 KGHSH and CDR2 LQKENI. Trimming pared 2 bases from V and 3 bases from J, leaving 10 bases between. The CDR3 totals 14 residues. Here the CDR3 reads CASSPISGKETQYF. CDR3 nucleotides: TGTGCCAGCTCACCAATTAGCGGTAAAGAGACCCAGTACTTC.

CDR3 nucleotide sequence: TGTGCCAGCAGCTTAGCGGGGACAGGGAGTCACTATGGCTACACCTTC. Its translation is CASSLAGTGSHYGYTF. The chain links TRBV7-2 to TRBJ1-2; 9 nucleotides line up with TRBD1. With V trimmed by 0 bases and J by 3 bases, 5 bases remained unmatched. Germline-derived CDR1 and CDR2 are SGHTA and FQGNSA. This CDR3 comprises 16 residues.